This T cell receptor (beta chain) was found in a study of blood T cells in healthy people across ages. Using a J-beta primer mix together with a sample-barcoded 5' primer, a second PCR was run for roughly 6 to 12 cycles. Using its own MiXCR run on the 5' RACE reads, TCRdb lists one record per CDR3 protein. The data show fewer than 800,000 distinct CDR3 sequences, approximately 21% seen once. A note on this clonotype: What it binds is not known.

The study, taken as a whole, reports: The donors' CMV status was not determined, possibly confounding changes in expanded clonotypes. Relative to aged donors, long-lived donors carried more naive CD4+ cells and displayed higher diversity.

CDR1 MNHEY and CDR2 SVGAGI come from the germline V gene. This CDR3 is built from 14 residues. Trimming took off 0 bases at V and 3 bases at J, with 6 bases between the two ends. What was sequenced was blood. The receptor was isolated from a man aged 65 to 79 in good health. This sequence joins TRBV6-5 and TRBJ2-1, with a weak D call TRBD2 (6 bases). In DNA form, the CDR3 reads TGTGCCAGCAGTTACTCTAGCGGCTACAATGAGCAGTTCTTC. Translation: CASSYSSGYNEQFF.